This TCR beta chain appears in the sequencing data of a study of T cells in Graves' hyperthyroidism and ophthalmopathy. Study results and caveats: Researchers found most expanded thyroid clonotypes above 0.001 in blood as well. Model output signaled ophthalmopathy a median roughly 6.5 months ahead of onset.

RNA transcripts served as the template for amplifying TCR beta CDR3 regions. Researchers ran a first-round RT-PCR on the TCR CDR3 using the HTBI primer set. TCRdb analysed the multiplex PCR reads with MiXCR anew, one entry per CDR3 protein. In the table there are under 650,000 distinct CDR3 sequences, roughly 15% of which are singletons. This clonotype has at least ten counts. Its antigen is currently unknown. Newly diagnosed patients aged 18 to 65 had hyperthyroidism of under 2 months' duration. CDR3 size: 14 residues. Losses at the gene ends were 6 bases for V and 6 bases for J; bases not matched to a gene: 9. The germline V gene encodes CDR1 MDHEN and CDR2 SYDVKM.

The clonotype was recovered from a woman aged 25 to 39 with Graves' hyperthyroidism. V usage is TRBV28 and J usage is TRBJ1-2, with 8 bases matching TRBD1. Sequenced material: blood. As DNA, the CDR3 is TGTGCCAGCAGGGACACGGGACAGGCGGATGGCTACACCTTC. It codes for CASRDTGQADGYTF.